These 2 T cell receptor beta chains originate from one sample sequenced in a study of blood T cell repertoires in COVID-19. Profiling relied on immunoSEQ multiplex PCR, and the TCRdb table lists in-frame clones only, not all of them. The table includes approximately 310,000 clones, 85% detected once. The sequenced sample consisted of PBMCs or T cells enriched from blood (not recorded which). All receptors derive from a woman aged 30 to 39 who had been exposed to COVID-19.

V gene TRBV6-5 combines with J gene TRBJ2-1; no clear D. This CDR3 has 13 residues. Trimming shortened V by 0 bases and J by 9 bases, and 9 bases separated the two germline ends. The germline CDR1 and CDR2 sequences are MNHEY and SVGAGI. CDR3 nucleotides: TGTGCCAGCAGTTACTCTGAGCGTGGTGAGCAGTTCTTC. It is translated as CASSYSERGEQFF.

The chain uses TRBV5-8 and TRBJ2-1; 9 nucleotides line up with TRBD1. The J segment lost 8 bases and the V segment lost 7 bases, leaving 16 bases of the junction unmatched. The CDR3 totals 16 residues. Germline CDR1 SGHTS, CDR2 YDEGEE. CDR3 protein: CASRKPGTGSSHEQFF. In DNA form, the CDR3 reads TGTGCCAGCCGCAAGCCCGGGACAGGGTCGAGTCATGAGCAGTTCTTC.